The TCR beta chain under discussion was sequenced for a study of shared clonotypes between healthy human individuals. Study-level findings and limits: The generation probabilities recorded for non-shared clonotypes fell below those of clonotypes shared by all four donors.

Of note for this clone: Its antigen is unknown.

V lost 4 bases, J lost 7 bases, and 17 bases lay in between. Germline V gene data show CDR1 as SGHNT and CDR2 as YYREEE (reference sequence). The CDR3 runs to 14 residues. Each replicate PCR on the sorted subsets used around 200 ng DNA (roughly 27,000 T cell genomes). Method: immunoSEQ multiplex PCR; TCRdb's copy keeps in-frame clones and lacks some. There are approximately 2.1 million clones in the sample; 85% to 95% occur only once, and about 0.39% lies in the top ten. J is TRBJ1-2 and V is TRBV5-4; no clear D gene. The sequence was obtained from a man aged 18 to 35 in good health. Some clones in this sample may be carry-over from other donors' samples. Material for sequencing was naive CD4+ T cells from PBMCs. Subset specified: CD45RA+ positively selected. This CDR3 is CASSENRGPLGYTF. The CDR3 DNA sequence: TGTGCCAGCAGCGAGAACCGGGGTCCTCTTGGCTACACCTTC. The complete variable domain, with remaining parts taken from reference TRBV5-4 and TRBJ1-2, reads ETGVTQSPTHLIKTRGQQVTLRCSSQSGHNTVSWYQQALGQGPQFIFQYYREEENGRGNFPPRFSGLQFPNYSSELNVNALELDDSALYLCASSENRGPLGYTFGSGTRLTVV.